This TCR beta chain was observed in a study of response to subunit inactivated influenza vaccine. Study observations and caveats: Researchers suggested that each seasonal influenza vaccination recruits few new T cells.

This clonotype has a count of ten or more. Its antigen is unknown. This CDR3 has 14 residues. The V gene lost 4 bases and the J gene lost 7 bases, with 11 bases spanning the gap. Using its own MiXCR run on the RT-PCR reads, TCRdb lists one record per CDR3 protein. Among 500,000 to 550,000 distinct CDR3 sequences listed, less than 8% were seen once. The TCR originated in a man in his fifties or sixties who received an inactivated influenza vaccine. The chain has TRBV12-3 or TRBV12-4 and TRBJ1-6; possibly TRBD1 for D (5 bases). The source was PBMCs from blood, collected 23 months after vaccination. The chain's CDR3 is CASSSGRINSPLHF. The CDR3 DNA reads as TGTGCCAGCAGTTCGGGACGGATAAATTCACCCCTCCACTTT.